These 6 T cell receptor beta chains were sequenced from one sample in a study of human versus mouse CDR3 diversity and MHC coevolution. Repertoires were generated with immunoSEQ multiplex PCR, while TCRdb's copy carries only in-frame clones and drops some. The table records some 60,000 clones, roughly 93% of them present only once. Specimen: naive CD4+ T cells from blood. This sample's subset: CD45RO-negative CD62L-positive naive CD4 T cells. Receptors were obtained from a person in their sixties in good health.

This chain connects TRBV2 to TRBJ1-6; D gene uncertain. The V and J ends lost 4 bases and 5 bases respectively, with 9 bases between them. In germline, CDR1 is SNHLY, CDR2 FYNNEI. There are 14 residues in the CDR3. Here the CDR3 DNA reads TGTGCCAGCAGTGGACTAACCAATAATTCACCCCTCCACTTT. The encoded protein is CASSGLTNNSPLHF. Filled out from reference TRBV2 and TRBJ1-6, the complete variable domain reads EPEVTQTPSHQVTQMGQEVILRCVPISNHLYFYWYRQILGQKVEFLVSFYNNEISEKSEIFDDQFSVERPDGSNFTLKIRSTKLEDSAMYFCASSGLTNNSPLHFGNGTRLTVT.

The chain combines TRBV6-5 with TRBJ1-2, with 10 nucleotides matching TRBD1. The CDR3 loop spans 15 amino acids. J gave up 4 bases and V 4 bases, and 6 bases lay outside the gene matches. CDR1 and CDR2 from the germline V gene are MNHEY and SVGAGI. For the CDR3, the DNA is TGTGCCAGCAGTTCCCGACAGGGGGCAGGCTATGGCTACACCTTC. Protein product: CASSSRQGAGYGYTF.

The chain links TRBV5-4 to TRBJ1-2, with TRBD1 matching 9 bases. V shed 3 bases, J shed 4 bases, and the junction held 7 bases outside the gene matches. This CDR3 is built from 15 residues. In germline, CDR1 is SGHNT, CDR2 YYREEE (reference sequence). The CDR3 protein is CASSWTGTGTYGYTF. The CDR3 bases are TGTGCCAGCAGCTGGACCGGGACAGGGACCTATGGCTACACCTTC.

The chain carries TRBV9 and TRBJ2-3, with TRBD2 matching 13 bases. V was pared by 0 bases and J by 2 bases, with 15 bases of the junction left unmatched. Germline assignment: CDR1 SGDLS and CDR2 YYNGEE. The CDR3 length is 21 residues. CDR3: CASSVAAPSWTSGRATDTQYF. CDR3 nucleotides: TGTGCCAGCAGCGTAGCTGCCCCATCTTGGACTAGCGGGAGAGCCACAGATACGCAGTATTTT.

In this sample, this clone turned up once. This chain joins TRBV11-2 and TRBJ2-5; D might be TRBD2 (5 bases). With 5 bases removed from V and 3 bases from J, the gap between germline ends came to 13 bases. The germline CDR1 and CDR2 sequences are SGHAT and FQNNGV. This CDR3 is built from 14 residues. The CDR3 nucleotides read TGTGCCAGCAGCGACGGGGATAGAAAAGAGACCCAGTACTTC. Protein: CASSDGDRKETQYF.

This clone has only a few counts. This chain connects TRBV6-1 to TRBJ2-5; D ambiguous. CDR3 size: 13 residues. Germline V lookup: CDR1 MNHNS, CDR2 SASEGT. Trimming left V 7 bases short and J 0 bases short, with 9 bases between. CDR3 region: CASTPGYQETQYF. CDR3 nucleotide sequence: TGTGCCAGCACCCCCGGGTACCAAGAGACCCAGTACTTC.